Described below is a single TCR beta chain sequence and its context. Its antigen is not known. The data were obtained in a study of identical twins. Points from the study as a whole: Beta out-of-frame sequences showed weaker excess twin sharing.

With template switching, a universal primer site was added, and the cDNA carried unique molecular identifiers. TCRdb fed the 5' RACE reads into MiXCR, producing one record per CDR3 protein. The sample records 650,000 to 800,000 distinct CDR3 sequences, 8.6% being singletons. Per the germline V gene, CDR1 is MDHEN and CDR2 is SYDVKM. V was shortened by 2 bases and J by 0 bases, with 10 bases between the two germline ends. This CDR3 spans 15 amino acids. The same sample was also used in a study of yellow fever vaccine responses in identical twins. That work states: Reportedly, twins' vaccine T cell responses looked partly convergent and partly personalized.

The chain links TRBV28 to TRBJ1-2, with D hard to call. Sequenced input: PBMCs. The source of this sequence is a woman between 18 and 30 years old in good health. This chain's CDR3 is CASSLVQLSNYGYTF. The CDR3 region has the DNA TGTGCCAGCAGTTTAGTACAGCTTTCTAACTATGGCTACACCTTC.